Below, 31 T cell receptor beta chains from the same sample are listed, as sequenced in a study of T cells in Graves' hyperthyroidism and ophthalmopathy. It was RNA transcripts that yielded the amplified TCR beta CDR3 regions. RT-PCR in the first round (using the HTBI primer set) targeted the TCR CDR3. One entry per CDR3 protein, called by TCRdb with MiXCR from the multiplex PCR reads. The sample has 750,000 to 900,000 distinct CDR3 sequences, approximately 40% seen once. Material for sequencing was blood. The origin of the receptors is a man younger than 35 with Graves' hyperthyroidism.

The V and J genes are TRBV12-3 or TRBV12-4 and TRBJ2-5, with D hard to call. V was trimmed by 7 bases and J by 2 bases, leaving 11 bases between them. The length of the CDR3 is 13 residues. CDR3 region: CASNRRAQETQYF. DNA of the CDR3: TGTGCCAGCAATCGTCGAGCTCAAGAGACCCAGTACTTC.

The CDR3 spells CASRQNRVTEAFF. The CDR3 bases are TGTGCCAGCAGACAAAACAGGGTCACTGAAGCTTTCTTT. The J gene is TRBJ1-1, the V gene TRBV12-3 or TRBV12-4, with D possibly matching TRBD1 (6 bases). V lost 6 bases, J lost 4 bases, and 12 bases lay in between. The CDR3 loop spans 13 amino acids.

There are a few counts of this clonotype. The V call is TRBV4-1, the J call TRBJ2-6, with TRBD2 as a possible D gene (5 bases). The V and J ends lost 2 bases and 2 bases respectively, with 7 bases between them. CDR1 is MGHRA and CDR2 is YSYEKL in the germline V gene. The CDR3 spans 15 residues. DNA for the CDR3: TGCGCCAGCAGCCAACCCGGGACTGGGGCCAACGTCCTGACTTTC. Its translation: CASSQPGTGANVLTF.

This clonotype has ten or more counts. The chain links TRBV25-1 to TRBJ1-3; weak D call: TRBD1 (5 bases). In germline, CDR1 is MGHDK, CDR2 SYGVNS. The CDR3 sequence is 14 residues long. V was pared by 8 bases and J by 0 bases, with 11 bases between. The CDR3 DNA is TGTGCCAGCGAGGGACGGATCTCTGGAAACACCATATATTTT. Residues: CASEGRISGNTIYF.

Here the CDR3 DNA reads TGTGCCAGTGCGGACGGCTCCGCTTTCTTT. As protein: CASADGSAFF. The chain employs TRBV19 and TRBJ1-1; D not certain. The CDR3 contains 10 residues. Germline CDR1 reads LNHDA; CDR2 reads SQIVND (reference sequence). V lost 8 bases to trimming and J lost 11 bases, with 12 bases between them.

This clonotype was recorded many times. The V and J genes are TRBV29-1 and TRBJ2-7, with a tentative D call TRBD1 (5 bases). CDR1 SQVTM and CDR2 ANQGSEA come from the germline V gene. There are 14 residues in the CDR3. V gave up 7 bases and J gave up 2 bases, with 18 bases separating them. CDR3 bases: TGCAGCGCCACAAGGGCAGGGCCCACCTACGAGCAGTACTTC. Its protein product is CSATRAGPTYEQYF.

CDR3 loop: CSGPTPGQASPLHF. DNA for the CDR3: TGCAGCGGCCCGACTCCGGGACAAGCTTCACCCCTCCACTTT. The chain recombines TRBV29-1 with TRBJ1-6, with D perhaps TRBD1 (6 bases). Deletions cut 7 bases from V and 9 bases from J, with 19 bases between. The CDR3 runs 14 residues. Germline loops: CDR1 SQVTM, CDR2 ANQGSEA.

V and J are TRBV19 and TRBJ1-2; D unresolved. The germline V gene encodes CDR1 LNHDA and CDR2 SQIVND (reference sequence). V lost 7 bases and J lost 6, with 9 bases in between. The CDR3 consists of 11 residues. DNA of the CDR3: TGTGCCAGTATAGATCACCATGGCTACACCTTC. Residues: CASIDHHGYTF.

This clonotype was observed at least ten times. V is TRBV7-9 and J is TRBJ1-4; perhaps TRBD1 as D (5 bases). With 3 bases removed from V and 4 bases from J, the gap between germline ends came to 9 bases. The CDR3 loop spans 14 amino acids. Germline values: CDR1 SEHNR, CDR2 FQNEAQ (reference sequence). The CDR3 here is CASSLDTLNEKLFF. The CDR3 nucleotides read TGTGCCAGCAGCTTGGACACTCTTAATGAAAAACTGTTTTTT. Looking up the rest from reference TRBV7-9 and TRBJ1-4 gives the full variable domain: DTGVSQNPRHKITKRGQNVTFRCDPISEHNRLYWYRQTLGQGPEFLTYFQNEAQLEKSRLLSDRFSAERPKGSFSTLEIQRTEQGDSAMYLCASSLDTLNEKLFFGSGTQLSVL.

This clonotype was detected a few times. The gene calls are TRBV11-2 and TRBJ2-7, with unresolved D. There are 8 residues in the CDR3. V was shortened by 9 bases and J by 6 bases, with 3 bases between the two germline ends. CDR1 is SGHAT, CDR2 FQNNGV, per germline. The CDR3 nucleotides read TGTGCCAGGGGCGAGCAGTACTTC. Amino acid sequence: CARGEQYF.

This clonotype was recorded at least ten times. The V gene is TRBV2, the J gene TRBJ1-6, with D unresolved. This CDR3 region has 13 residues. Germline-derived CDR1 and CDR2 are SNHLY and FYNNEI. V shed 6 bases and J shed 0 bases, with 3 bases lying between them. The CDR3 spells CASRGSYNSPLHF. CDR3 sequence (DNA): TGTGCCAGCAGAGGCTCCTATAATTCACCCCTCCACTTT.

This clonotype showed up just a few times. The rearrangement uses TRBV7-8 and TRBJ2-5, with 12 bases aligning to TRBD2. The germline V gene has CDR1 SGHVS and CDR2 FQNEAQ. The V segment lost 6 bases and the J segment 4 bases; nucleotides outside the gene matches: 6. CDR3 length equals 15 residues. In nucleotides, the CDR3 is TGTGCCAGCAGTTACGGGACTAGCGGGCGAGAGACCCAGTACTTC. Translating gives CASSYGTSGRETQYF.

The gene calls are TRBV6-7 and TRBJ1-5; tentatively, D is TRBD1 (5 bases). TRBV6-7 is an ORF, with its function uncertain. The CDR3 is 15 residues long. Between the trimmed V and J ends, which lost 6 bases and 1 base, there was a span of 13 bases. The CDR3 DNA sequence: TGTGCCAGCAGCCAACTGAGGGACAGCAATCAGCCCCAGCATTTT. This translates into CASSQLRDSNQPQHF.

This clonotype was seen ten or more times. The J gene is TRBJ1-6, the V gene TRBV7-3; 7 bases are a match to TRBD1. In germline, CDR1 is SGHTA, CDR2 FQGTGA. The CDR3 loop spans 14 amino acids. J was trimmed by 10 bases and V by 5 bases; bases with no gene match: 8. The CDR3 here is CASSPGQAGSPLHF. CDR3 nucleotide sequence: TGTGCCAGCAGCCCCGGACAGGCTGGGTCACCCCTCCACTTT.

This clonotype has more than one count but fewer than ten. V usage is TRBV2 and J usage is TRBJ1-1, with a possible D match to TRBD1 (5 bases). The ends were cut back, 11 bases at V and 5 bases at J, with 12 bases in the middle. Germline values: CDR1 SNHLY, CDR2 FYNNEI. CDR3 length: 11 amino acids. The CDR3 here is CASQGVTEAFF. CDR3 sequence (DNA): TGTGCCTCCCAAGGGGTGACTGAAGCTTTCTTT.

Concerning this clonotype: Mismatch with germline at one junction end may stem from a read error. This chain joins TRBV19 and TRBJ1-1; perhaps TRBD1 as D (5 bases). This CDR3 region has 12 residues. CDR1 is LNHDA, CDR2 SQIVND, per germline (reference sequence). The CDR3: CASSIGGTEASF. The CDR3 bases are TGTGCCAGTAGTATAGGAGGGACTGAAGCTTCCTTT.

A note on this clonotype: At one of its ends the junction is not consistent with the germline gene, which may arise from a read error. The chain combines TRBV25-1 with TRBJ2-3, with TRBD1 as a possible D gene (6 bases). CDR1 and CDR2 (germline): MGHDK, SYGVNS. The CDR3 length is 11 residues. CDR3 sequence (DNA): TGTGCCAGCGTAGCGACAGGTACGCAGTATTTT. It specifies CASVATGTQYF.

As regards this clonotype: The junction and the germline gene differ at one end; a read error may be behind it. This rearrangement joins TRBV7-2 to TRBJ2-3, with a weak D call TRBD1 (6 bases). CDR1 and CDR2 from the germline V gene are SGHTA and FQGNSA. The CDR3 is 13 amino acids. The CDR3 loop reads CANSLGGVVGQYF. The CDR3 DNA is TGTGCCAACAGCTTAGGGGGAGTAGTAGGGCAGTATTTT.

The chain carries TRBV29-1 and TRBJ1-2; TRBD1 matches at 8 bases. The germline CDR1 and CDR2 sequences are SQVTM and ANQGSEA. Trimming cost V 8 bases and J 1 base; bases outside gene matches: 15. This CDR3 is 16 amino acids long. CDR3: CSLPTDRGPFNYGYTF. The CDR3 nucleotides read TGCAGCTTGCCTACCGACAGGGGCCCTTTTAACTATGGCTACACCTTC.

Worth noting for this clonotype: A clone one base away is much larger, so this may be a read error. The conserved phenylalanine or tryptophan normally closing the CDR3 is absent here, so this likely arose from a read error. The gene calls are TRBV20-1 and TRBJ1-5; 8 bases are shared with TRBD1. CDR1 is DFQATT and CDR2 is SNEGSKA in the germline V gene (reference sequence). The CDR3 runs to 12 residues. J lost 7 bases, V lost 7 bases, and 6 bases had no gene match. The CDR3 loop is CSGQGLGQPQHL. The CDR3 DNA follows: TGCAGTGGACAGGGGCTTGGGCAGCCCCAGCATCTT.

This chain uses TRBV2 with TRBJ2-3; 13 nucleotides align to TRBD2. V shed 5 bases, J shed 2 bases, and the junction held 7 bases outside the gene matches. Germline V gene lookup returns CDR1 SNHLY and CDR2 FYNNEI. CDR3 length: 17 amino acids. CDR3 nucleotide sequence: TGTGCCAGCAGTAGCGGGACTAGCGGGACTAACACAGATACGCAGTATTTT. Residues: CASSSGTSGTNTDTQYF.

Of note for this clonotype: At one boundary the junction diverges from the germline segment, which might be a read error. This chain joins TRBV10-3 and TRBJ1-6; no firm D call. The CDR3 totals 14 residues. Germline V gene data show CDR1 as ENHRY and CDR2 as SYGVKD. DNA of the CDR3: TGTGCCAGCAGTGCAGGACCGTATAATTCACCCCTCCACTTT. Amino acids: CASSAGPYNSPLHF.

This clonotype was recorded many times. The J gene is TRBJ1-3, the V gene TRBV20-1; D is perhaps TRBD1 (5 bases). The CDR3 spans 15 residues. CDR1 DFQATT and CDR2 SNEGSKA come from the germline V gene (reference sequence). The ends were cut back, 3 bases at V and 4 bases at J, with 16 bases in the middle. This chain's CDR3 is CSARTGRTNGNTIYF. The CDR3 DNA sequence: TGCAGTGCTAGGACCGGGAGGACAAACGGAAACACCATATATTTT.

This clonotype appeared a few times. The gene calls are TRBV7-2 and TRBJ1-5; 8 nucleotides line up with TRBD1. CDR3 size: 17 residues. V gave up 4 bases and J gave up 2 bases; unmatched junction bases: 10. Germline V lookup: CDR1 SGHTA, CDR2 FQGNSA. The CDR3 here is CASSSLGQGGGNQPQHF. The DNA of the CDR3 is TGTGCCAGCAGCTCCTTAGGACAGGGAGGGGGCAATCAGCCCCAGCATTTT.

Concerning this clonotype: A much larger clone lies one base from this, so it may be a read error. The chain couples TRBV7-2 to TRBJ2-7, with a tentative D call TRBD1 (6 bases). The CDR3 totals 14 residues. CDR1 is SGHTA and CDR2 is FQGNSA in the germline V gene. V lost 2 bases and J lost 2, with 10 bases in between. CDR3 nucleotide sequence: TGTGCCAGCAGCTTACCAGGGGCGACCTACGAGCAGTACTTC. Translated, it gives CASSLPGATYEQYF.

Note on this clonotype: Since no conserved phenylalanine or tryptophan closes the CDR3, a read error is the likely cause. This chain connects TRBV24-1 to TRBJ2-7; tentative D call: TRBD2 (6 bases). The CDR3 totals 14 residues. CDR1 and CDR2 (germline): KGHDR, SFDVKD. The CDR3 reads CASSPPGRTYEQYL. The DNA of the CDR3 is TGTGCCAGCAGTCCGCCAGGGAGGACCTACGAGCAGTACCTC.

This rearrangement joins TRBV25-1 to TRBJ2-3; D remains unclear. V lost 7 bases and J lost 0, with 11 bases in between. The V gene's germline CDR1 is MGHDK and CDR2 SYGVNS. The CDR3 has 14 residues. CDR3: CASTEWASTDTQYF. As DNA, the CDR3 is TGTGCCAGCACCGAATGGGCTAGCACAGATACGCAGTATTTT.

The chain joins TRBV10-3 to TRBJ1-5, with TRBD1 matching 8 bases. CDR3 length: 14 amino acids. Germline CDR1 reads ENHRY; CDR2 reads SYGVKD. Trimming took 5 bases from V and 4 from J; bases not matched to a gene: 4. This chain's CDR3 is CAISLGQGNQPQHF. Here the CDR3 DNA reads TGTGCCATCAGTTTAGGACAGGGTAATCAGCCCCAGCATTTT.

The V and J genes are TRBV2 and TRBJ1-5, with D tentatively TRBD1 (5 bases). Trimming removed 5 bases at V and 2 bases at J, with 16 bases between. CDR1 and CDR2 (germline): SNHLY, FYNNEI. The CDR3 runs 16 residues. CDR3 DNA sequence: TGTGCCAGCAGTTTAAGCAGGGCAGTCGGCAATCAGCCCCAGCATTTT. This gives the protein CASSLSRAVGNQPQHF. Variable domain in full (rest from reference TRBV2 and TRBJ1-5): EPEVTQTPSHQVTQMGQEVILRCVPISNHLYFYWYRQILGQKVEFLVSFYNNEISEKSEIFDDQFSVERPDGSNFTLKIRSTKLEDSAMYFCASSLSRAVGNQPQHFGDGTRLSIL.

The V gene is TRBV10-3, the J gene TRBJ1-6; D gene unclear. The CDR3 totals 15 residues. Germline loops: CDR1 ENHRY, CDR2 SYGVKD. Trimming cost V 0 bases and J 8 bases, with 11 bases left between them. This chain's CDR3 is CAISESRQEDSPLHF. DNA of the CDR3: TGTGCCATCAGTGAGTCACGGCAGGAAGATTCACCCCTCCACTTT.

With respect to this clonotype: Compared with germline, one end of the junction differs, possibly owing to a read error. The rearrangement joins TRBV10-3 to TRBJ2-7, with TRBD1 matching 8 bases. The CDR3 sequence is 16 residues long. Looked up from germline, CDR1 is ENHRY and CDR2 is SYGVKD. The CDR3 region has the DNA TGTGCCAGCAGTCTAGTGGTAGGGACAGGTCGATACGAGCAGTACTTC. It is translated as CASSLVVGTGRYEQYF.